Reported below is one T cell receptor (beta chain). The CDR3 length is 15 residues. The V end was cut by 10 bases, the J end by 0 bases, with 18 bases between. Germline V CDR1 and CDR2: ENHRY, SYGVKD. The record originates from a study of Graves' ophthalmopathy and Graves' hyperthyroidism. The PBMC fraction was derived from about 9.2 ml of fresh peripheral blood. CDR3 regions of TCR beta were amplified from RNA transcripts. First-round RT-PCR relied on HTBI primers, and a second-round multiplex PCR came next. TCRdb recomputed calls from the multiplex PCR reads with MiXCR, one row per CDR3 protein. The table has 600,000 to 950,000 distinct CDR3 sequences, 40% seen once.

The J gene is TRBJ1-2, the V gene TRBV10-3; no firm D call. Sample: peripheral blood. The sequence was collected from an adult man with Graves' ophthalmopathy. CDR3 nucleotide sequence: TGTGCCACCTCGTCAGGAACATGGGCTAACTATGGCTACACCTTC. This encodes CATSSGTWANYGYTF.